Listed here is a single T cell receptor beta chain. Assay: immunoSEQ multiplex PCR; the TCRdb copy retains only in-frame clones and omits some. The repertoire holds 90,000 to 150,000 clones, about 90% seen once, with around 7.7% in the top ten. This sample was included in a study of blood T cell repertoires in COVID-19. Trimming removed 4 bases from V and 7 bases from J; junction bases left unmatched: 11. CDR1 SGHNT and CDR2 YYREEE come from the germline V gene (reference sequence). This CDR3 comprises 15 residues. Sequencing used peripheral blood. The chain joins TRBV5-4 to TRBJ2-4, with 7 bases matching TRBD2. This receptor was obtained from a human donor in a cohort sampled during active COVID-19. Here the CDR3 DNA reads TGTGCCAGCAGCAGGGACTCGGGGGAGGGGAACATTCAGTACTTC. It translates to CASSRDSGEGNIQYF.